This T cell receptor (beta chain) originates from a study of T-cell reconstitution after alpha-beta-depleted transplantation in children (dated by TCRdb to the mid-2010s). As for the study more broadly: Using TCR repertoire profiling, the study quantitatively followed how T-cell immune reconstitution unfolded in children after TCRalphabeta/CD19-depleted allogeneic hematopoietic cell transplantation.

The library was made by PCR. Instrument on record: Illumina HiSeq 2500. Molecular barcoding was employed in the preparation of TCR libraries, with unique molecular identifiers being used to normalize TCRbeta repertoire quantification. TCRdb reworked the public reads: Q25 trimming with fastp, MiXCR clone assembly, productive beta chains retained. Every entry covers one CDR3 protein and lists the most common genes and DNA from its rows. This sample lists about 240,000 distinct CDR3 sequences; approximately 12% were detected once. In total, the top ten clones hold around 2.5% of the sample. The table lists this clonotype with many counts. Its target antigen remains unknown. Per-base quality was not reported, and no clone a single base away is much larger than it. The V end gives up 6 bases and the J end 5 bases, leaving 9 bases in the junction not matched to a gene. The germline V gene yields ENHRY for CDR1 and SYGVKD for CDR2. Inclusive of the bounding cysteine and phenylalanine, the CDR3 is 17 residues long. Here the CDR3 DNA is all that survives: 51 bases in frame from base 1.

The sequence was obtained from a human donor who donated a stem cell graft to a child with acute lymphoblastic leukemia. Recombination joined TRBV10-3 with TRBJ2-2; 13 bases in the middle match TRBD2. The sequences come from PBMCs from the stem cell graft donor, collected from the stem cell graft. The DNA sequence is TGTGCCATCAGCCCGACTAGCGGGAGGTTTGGGACCGGGGAGCTGTTTTTT. This gives the protein CAISPTSGRFGTGELFF.